These 3 T cell receptor beta chains share one sample of origin, sequenced in a study of T cell repertoires in cytomegalovirus infection. No antigen has been identified for these receptors. TCRdb fed the reads into MiXCR, producing one record per CDR3 protein. The data show about 830,000 distinct CDR3 sequences, with approximately 30% seen just once and 9.5% to 15% held by the top ten. This material consisted of cultured CD8+ T cells from PBMCs, taken from culture after CMV antigen stimulation. The origin of the receptors is a human donor in good health (CMV status not recorded). Some clones in this sample may be carry-over from other donors' samples.

This clonotype has at least ten counts. The rearrangement uses TRBV6-1 and TRBJ2-1, with TRBD2 matching 11 bases. This CDR3 contains 15 residues. V shed 6 bases, J shed 8 bases, and the junction held 9 bases outside the gene matches. Germline assignment: CDR1 MNHNS and CDR2 SASEGT. The CDR3 sequence: CASSSIAGGPDEQFF. The CDR3 DNA reads as TGTGCCAGCAGCTCCATAGCGGGGGGGCCAGATGAGCAGTTCTTC.

To note about this clonotype: Being one base from a much bigger clone, this may be a read error. V usage is TRBV11-2 and J usage is TRBJ2-1; D not resolved. The CDR3 covers 13 residues. Germline CDR1 and CDR2: SGHAT and FQNNGV. CDR3 DNA sequence: TGTGCCGGCAGCTTATTGGGTGGTAGGGAGCAGTTCTTC. Encoded protein: CAGSLLGGREQFF.

This clonotype was seen more than once but under ten times. The CDR3 spells CASSPQQVPGEQYF. DNA of the CDR3: TGTGCCAGCAGCCCCCAACAGGTTCCCGGCGAGCAGTACTTC. This chain connects TRBV7-9 to TRBJ2-7, with D possibly matching TRBD1 (5 bases). Per germline, CDR1 SEHNR and CDR2 FQNEAQ (reference sequence). The CDR3 spans 14 residues. Between the trimmed V and J ends, which lost 5 bases and 6 bases, there was a span of 17 bases.